This T cell receptor beta chain appears in the sequencing data of a study of Ad26.COV2.S vaccination and SARS-CoV-2 variants. Regarding the study as a whole: Breadth measured for non-spike TCRs was similar across vaccine and placebo recipients. Vaccinees displayed broader spike-specific TCR repertoires than placebo recipients.

The CDR3 sequence is 15 residues long. Germline V lookup: CDR1 LGHDT, CDR2 YNNKEL (reference sequence). Unmatched junction bases numbered 8, after V lost 6 bases and J lost 2 bases. This clone was seen more than once but under ten times. The antigen is undetermined. Generated by immunoSEQ multiplex PCR, the TCRdb table keeps only in-frame clones and is missing some. The sample holds about 380,000 clones; 80% to 90% are singletons and the top ten take around 7.3%. Noted treatment: approximately 18 received Ad26.COV2.S at low or high dose, single or two shots; 5 received placebo; per-sample allocation not given. Sample collection was performed on day 63 after the first vaccine or placebo injection. Donor was an adult aged 18-55 years in Boston. Ad26.COV2.S expressed prefusion-stabilized spike from the original Wuhan strain.

The sequence was obtained from a person between 18 and 60 years old who received the Ad26.COV2.S COVID-19 vaccine or a placebo. The starting material was peripheral blood, obtained in a trial of Ad26.COV2.S vaccine versus placebo. V is TRBV3-1 (or the pseudogene TRBV3-2) and J is TRBJ2-3; 7 positions agree with TRBD2. The CDR3 here is CASSPKRGYTDTQYF. In DNA, the CDR3 is TGTGCCAGCAGTCCAAAGCGGGGTTACACAGATACGCAGTATTTT.